The 3 T cell receptor beta chains in this list originate from one sample, sequenced in a study of T cell responses to AZD1222 COVID-19 vaccine. The repertoire was sequenced with immunoSEQ multiplex PCR; TCRdb's copy has only in-frame clones and lacks some. The sample yields some 110,000 clones, about 88% seen once. The source was peripheral blood, collected 28 days after the second AZD1222 dose. Receptors originate from an adult who received the AZD1222 COVID-19 vaccine.

This clone was detected once. This sequence joins TRBV6-1 and TRBJ1-1; possibly TRBD1 for D (5 bases). CDR1 MNHNS and CDR2 SASEGT come from the germline V gene. The CDR3 is 14 residues long. The V end was cut by 2 bases, the J end by 5 bases, with 12 bases between. The DNA for the CDR3 is TGTGCCAGCAGTGAATGGAGGGGAGGGACTGAAGCTTTCTTT. Its protein is CASSEWRGGTEAFF.

In this sample, this clone turned up once. V and J are TRBV28 and TRBJ1-2; D unclear. V was shortened by 7 bases and J by 7 bases, with 13 bases between the two germline ends. The CDR3 is made up of 12 amino acids. Germline CDR1 and CDR2: MDHEN and SYDVKM. The CDR3 reads CASIHLSSGYTF. The CDR3 bases are TGTGCCAGCATCCATCTTTCCTCTGGCTACACCTTC.

The chain is built from TRBV5-1 and TRBJ2-3; 14 bases line up with TRBD2. J gave up 3 bases and V 4 bases, and 7 bases lay outside the gene matches. The CDR3 has 17 amino acids. Germline CDR1 reads SGHRS; CDR2 reads YFSETQ. CDR3 amino acids: CASSARLAGGQTDTQYF. The CDR3 nucleotides read TGCGCCAGCAGCGCCCGACTAGCGGGGGGGCAAACAGATACGCAGTATTTT.